This T cell receptor (beta chain) was retrieved from a study of neoadjuvant anti-PD-1 for oral cavity cancer. As for the study in general: Before surgery, most patients got three to four biweekly 3 mg/kg nivolumab doses.

Regarding time point: after neoadjuvant nivolumab, at surgical resection. Patients were newly diagnosed with stage II-IVA oral cavity squamous cell carcinoma without prior systemic or radiation treatment. Some clones are missing from TCRdb's copy, which holds only in-frame ones; the method was immunoSEQ multiplex PCR. Of 11,000 to 15,000 clones in the sample, 70% to 85% were seen once. V shed 7 bases and J shed 8 bases, with 17 bases lying between them. Germline-derived CDR1 and CDR2 are MGHRA and YSYEKL. The CDR3 loop spans 14 amino acids. The origin of this receptor is a person aged 40 to 85 with oral cavity squamous cell carcinoma. V and J are TRBV4-1 and TRBJ1-4, with D perhaps matching TRBD1 (5 bases). This specimen consisted of PBMCs, obtained after nivolumab (anti-PD-1) treatment. The CDR3, as DNA: TGCGCCAGCAAGGGGCGGGGAGGGCGAGAAAAACTGTTTTTT. As protein: CASKGRGGREKLFF.